The subject of this entry is one TCR beta chain. Its antigen is unknown. The authors incorporated unique molecular identifiers into the TCR beta cDNA libraries. TCRdb fed the PCR reads into MiXCR, producing one record per CDR3 protein. The sample contains some 890,000 distinct CDR3 sequences, roughly 50% of which appear only once. V gave up 4 bases and J gave up 5 bases; unmatched junction bases: 10. The CDR3 runs to 17 residues. Germline assignment: CDR1 DFQATT and CDR2 SNEGSKA (reference sequence). The data are from a study of post-analysis software for immune sequencing data. Study summary: Relapsing-remitting, secondary progressive and progressive-relapsing forms made up the multiple sclerosis disease courses.

Regarding the study as a whole: The authors found that F measure strongly co-clustered same-batch samples. Included in a set of roughly five TRBV segments more frequent in patients than controls were TRBV5-6, TRBV5-1 and TRBV20-1. Normalized Chao1 diversity was significantly lower in multiple sclerosis patients than in controls.

This clonotype originated in a girl aged 5-17 years with multiple sclerosis. The chain carries TRBV20-1 and TRBJ2-3, with 15 positions matching TRBD2. Input material: blood. The CDR3: CSAIPWGLAGGIDTQYF. As DNA, the CDR3 is TGCAGTGCTATCCCTTGGGGACTAGCGGGAGGTATAGATACGCAGTATTTT.